Listed here are 10 T cell receptor beta chains from one sample, sequenced in a study of Graves' ophthalmopathy and Graves' hyperthyroidism. Researchers took RNA transcripts and amplified TCR beta CDR3 regions from them. After a first-round RT-PCR with HTBI primers, a second-round multiplex PCR was run. MiXCR, applied by TCRdb to the multiplex PCR reads, yields one record per CDR3 protein. Among around 1,000,000 distinct CDR3 sequences listed, about 38% were seen once. The sequenced material came from peripheral blood or thyroid tissue (not recorded which). These TCRs come from an adult man with Graves' hyperthyroidism.

This rearrangement joins TRBV4-1 to TRBJ2-5; D remains unclear. This CDR3 spans 15 amino acids. Germline V lookup: CDR1 MGHRA, CDR2 YSYEKL. V was clipped by 0 bases and J by 5 bases, with 13 bases between them. The CDR3 coding sequence is TGCGCCAGCAGCCAAGAAGCTTCGCCGGCGGAGACCCAGTACTTC. Amino acids: CASSQEASPAETQYF.

This sequence joins TRBV20-1 and TRBJ2-7; 9 bases fit TRBD1. The CDR3 extends over 15 amino acids. Trimming removed 2 bases from V and 2 bases from J; junction bases left unmatched: 7. Germline CDR1 reads DFQATT; CDR2 reads SNEGSKA (reference sequence). CDR3 DNA: TGCAGTGCTAGAATCCGGACAGGGGAGACCTACGAGCAGTACTTC. This sequence encodes CSARIRTGETYEQYF.

V usage is TRBV7-9 and J usage is TRBJ2-2, with TRBD2 identical over 7 bases. Germline-derived CDR1 and CDR2 are SEHNR and FQNEAQ (reference sequence). The CDR3 has 15 residues. V shed 5 bases, J shed 8 bases, and the junction held 11 bases outside the gene matches. In nucleotides, the CDR3 is TGTGCCAGCAGCCCCCTTGGGAGGGGCCGGGGGGAGCTGTTTTTT. This sequence encodes CASSPLGRGRGELFF.

This clonotype was seen a few times. The genes are TRBV10-3 and TRBJ2-7; TRBD2 agrees at 7 bases. V dropped 11 bases and J dropped 4; count of bases not matched to a gene: 11. There are 13 residues in the CDR3. Germline CDR1 and CDR2: ENHRY and SYGVKD. This CDR3 reads CAVLRGVGYEQYF. The CDR3 nucleotides read TGTGCCGTCCTCCGGGGGGTGGGATACGAGCAGTACTTC.

The V gene is TRBV2, the J gene TRBJ2-5, with unresolved D. Between the trimmed V and J ends, which lost 5 bases and 2 bases, there was a span of 9 bases. CDR1 SNHLY and CDR2 FYNNEI come from the germline V gene. The CDR3 has 13 residues. This CDR3 reads CASSFLNQETQYF. CDR3 DNA sequence: TGTGCCAGCAGTTTTCTGAATCAAGAGACCCAGTACTTC. Full variable domain (remainder filled in from reference TRBV2 and TRBJ2-5): EPEVTQTPSHQVTQMGQEVILRCVPISNHLYFYWYRQILGQKVEFLVSFYNNEISEKSEIFDDQFSVERPDGSNFTLKIRSTKLEDSAMYFCASSFLNQETQYFGPGTRLLVL.

The chain carries TRBV25-1 and TRBJ2-6; D possibly corresponds to TRBD2 (6 bases). The germline V gene encodes CDR1 MGHDK and CDR2 SYGVNS. The V end was cut by 6 bases, the J end by 0 bases, with 21 bases between. This CDR3 has 19 residues. The CDR3: CASSLFGAVEGSGANVLTF. The CDR3 bases are TGTGCCAGCAGCTTATTCGGTGCTGTGGAGGGCTCTGGGGCCAACGTCCTGACTTTC. Complete variable domain (other parts from reference TRBV25-1 and TRBJ2-6): EADIYQTPRYLVIGTGKKITLECSQTMGHDKMYWYQQDPGMELHLIHYSYGVNSTEKGDLSSESTVSRIRTEHFPLTLESARPSHTSQYLCASSLFGAVEGSGANVLTFGAGSRLTVL.

This sequence joins TRBV7-9 and TRBJ1-6, with D possibly TRBD1 on 6 matching bases. There are 15 residues in the CDR3. Looked up from germline, CDR1 is SEHNR and CDR2 is FQNEAQ (reference sequence). V lost 8 bases and J lost 10, with 21 bases in between. The CDR3: CASGETGRVGSPLHF. DNA of the CDR3: TGTGCCAGCGGAGAAACAGGGAGGGTGGGGTCACCCCTCCACTTT.

There are many counts of this clonotype. This sequence joins TRBV7-6 and TRBJ2-5; 11 bases align to TRBD2. Trimming at V came to 6 bases and at J to 4 bases, leaving 7 bases not matched to a gene. Germline CDR1 reads SGHVS; CDR2 reads FNYEAQ. The CDR3 contains 15 residues. This chain's CDR3 is CASSQQLAGVETQYF. Here the CDR3 DNA reads TGTGCCAGCAGTCAACAACTAGCGGGAGTAGAGACCCAGTACTTC.

This clonotype was counted between two and nine times. The rearrangement uses TRBV6-6 and TRBJ2-7; 8 nucleotides align to TRBD1. Germline assignment: CDR1 MNHNY and CDR2 SVGAGI (reference sequence). V dropped 6 bases and J dropped 4; count of bases not matched to a gene: 8. The CDR3 is 14 residues long. DNA of the CDR3: TGTGCCAGCAGCATTACAGGGGGAGGTTACGAGCAGTACTTC. Translation gives CASSITGGGYEQYF.

Many counts were recorded for this clonotype. The rearrangement links TRBV25-1 to TRBJ1-1; possibly TRBD1 for D (5 bases). The length of the CDR3 is 13 residues. Germline CDR1 and CDR2: MGHDK and SYGVNS. Trimming removed 5 bases at V and 5 bases at J, with 12 bases between. In DNA form, the CDR3 reads TGTGCCAGCAGTCCCGTGGGGGAAACTGAAGCTTTCTTT. Its translation is CASSPVGETEAFF.